This T cell receptor (beta chain) came from a study of blood T cell repertoires in COVID-19. Study information: Material from acute and convalescent COVID-19 was sourced from the United States, Italy and Spain. In each case, the material was cDNA or gDNA derived from T cells, B-cell-depleted T cells, or PBMCs.

The CDR3 is made up of 14 amino acids. Trimming removed 6 bases from V and 2 bases from J; junction bases left unmatched: 5. Per germline, CDR1 MNHEY and CDR2 SVGAGI. TCRdb's table, derived via immunoSEQ multiplex PCR, lists solely in-frame clones and lacks some. The repertoire has about 370,000 clones, over 75% of them found once; the top ten carry about 10%. The sequence was obtained from a woman under 40 with COVID-19, enrolled during active disease. The sample was peripheral blood. The V gene is TRBV6-5, the J gene TRBJ1-2; 8 bases fit TRBD1. The CDR3 bases are TGTGCCAGCAGCCGGGACAGGAAAAACTATGGCTACACCTTC. The encoded protein is CASSRDRKNYGYTF.